The clone carrying this T cell receptor (beta chain) is medium-sized in the sample. No antigen is known for it. Stimulation used 10 ug/mL lysate from CMV-infected fibroblasts. Sorting of responding CD4+ T cells relied on upregulated CD40 ligand together with CD69. This CDR3 has 12 residues. Deletions cut 3 bases from V and 5 bases from J, with 10 bases between. The germline gives CDR1 DFQATT, CDR2 SNEGSKA (reference sequence). This was the immunoSEQ version 4 assay in survey mode. Only in-frame clones appear in the TCRdb table, and some are missing; sequencing was by immunoSEQ multiplex PCR. This sample has about 16,000 clones, with about 65% found just once. The data were taken from a study of persistence of HIV-infected CD4 T cells.

Sequences were derived from CD4+ T cells sorted from PBMCs after roughly 18-hour stimulation, sampled from a patient who received antiretroviral therapy. The source is an adult woman with HIV who was CMV-seropositive. The chain couples TRBV20-1 to TRBJ1-1; tentative D call: TRBD1 (5 bases). CDR3 in amino acids: CSASLWGTEAFF. The CDR3 nucleotides read TGCAGTGCTAGTCTGTGGGGGACTGAAGCTTTCTTT.